This is a list of T cell receptor beta chains from one sample in a study of blood T cell repertoires in COVID-19. Generated by immunoSEQ multiplex PCR, the TCRdb table keeps only in-frame clones and is missing some. The sample has about 130,000 clones, more than 75% seen once. The sample consisted of peripheral blood. These receptors originate from a woman between 55 and 75 years old with acute or convalescent COVID-19. CDR3s include the opening cysteine and the closing phenylalanine or tryptophan. The D gene is left open where the match is weak. Expanded clones get a size class; other rows say once, few or many, or leave the size out.

V	J	D	size	DNA	CDR3
TRBV28	TRBJ2-1	-	-	TGTGCCAGCAGTCCCCCTAGGTGGGAGACCGTCTACAATGAGCAGTTCTTC	CASSPPRWETVYNEQFF
TRBV6-5	TRBJ1-2	-	-	TGTGCCAGCAGTTACTCCGGAGGTAACTATGGCTACACCTTC	CASSYSGGNYGYTF
TRBV28	TRBJ2-1	TRBD2	-	TGTGCCAGCAGTCGAGCGGGGATCCGGCGGGAGCAGTTCTTC	CASSRAGIRREQFF
TRBV28	TRBJ2-1	-	-	TGTGCCAGCAATTTAGCGGAACCCTACAATGAGCAGTTCTTC	CASNLAEPYNEQFF
TRBV29-1	TRBJ2-5	TRBD2	few	TGCAGCGTTGGGGGGGGAGCGGAGACCCAGTACTTC	CSVGGGAETQYF
TRBV5-5	TRBJ1-2	-	-	TGTGCCAGCAGCCCACTGCAGGAACCCATAGGCTACACCTTC	CASSPLQEPIGYTF
TRBV7-8	TRBJ1-1	-	-	TGTGCCAGCAGCCAAAGACGAGGTGAAGCTTTCTTT	CASSQRRGEAFF
TRBV10-1	TRBJ1-4	-	-	TGCGCCAGCAGTGAGTCCCTGACAGGCCCTCTTGGAAAACTGTTTTTT	CASSESLTGPLGKLFF
TRBV3-1/TRBV3-2	TRBJ1-5	-	-	TGTGCCAGCTCAAAGGGGTTAAATCAGCCCCAGCATTTT	CASSKGLNQPQHF
TRBV3-1/TRBV3-2	TRBJ2-1	TRBD2	-	TGTGCCAGCACCCAAGCGGGACTAAACAATGAGCAGTTCTTC	CASTQAGLNNEQFF
TRBV9	TRBJ2-1	TRBD1	-	TGTGCCAGCAGCGTAGAAACAGGGGGCTACAATGAGCAGTTCTTC	CASSVETGGYNEQFF
TRBV5-1	TRBJ2-7	TRBD2	few	TGCGCCAGCAGCTCCGGGACTATAAGTTCCTACGAGCAGTACTTC	CASSSGTISSYEQYF
TRBV6-5	TRBJ1-5	-	few	TGTGCCAGCCAAGGGGGAGTATATAGCAATCAGCCCCAGCATTTT	CASQGGVYSNQPQHF
TRBV6-1	TRBJ1-4	-	-	TGTGCCAGCAGTGAAAAACCAGGGGTGAGGAATGAAAAACTGTTTTTT	CASSEKPGVRNEKLFF
TRBV27	TRBJ1-1	-	-	TGTGCCAGCAGTTTATCGTCTCGAGGGACTGAAGCTTTCTTT	CASSLSSRGTEAFF
TRBV19	TRBJ1-4	-	-	TGTGCCAGTACCCGGGGTCCCGCAACTAATGAAAAACTGTTTTTT	CASTRGPATNEKLFF
TRBV28	TRBJ1-2	-	-	TGTGCCAGCCGGACCCCAGGGTCGAATGGCTACACCTTC	CASRTPGSNGYTF
TRBV15	TRBJ1-1	-	once	TGTGCCACCAGCATAGATGAGGTCCGCACTGAAGCTTTCTTT	CATSIDEVRTEAFF
TRBV2	TRBJ1-2	TRBD1	-	TGTGCCAGCAGGTTACTTTCCGGGACAGGGAACTATGGCTACACCTTC	CASRLLSGTGNYGYTF
TRBV3-1/TRBV3-2	TRBJ2-3	TRBD2	-	TGTGCCAGCAGCCCAGAAACTAGCGGGAGGCCTGGGGGATATACGCAGTATTTT	CASSPETSGRPGGYTQYF
TRBV2	TRBJ2-7	-	-	TGTGCCAGCAGTCCTCAAAGGGGGGGCATCTACGAGCAGTACTTC	CASSPQRGGIYEQYF
TRBV6-6	TRBJ1-2	-	once	TGTGCCGGGAGGGGAAGCAACTATGGCTACACCTTC	CAGRGSNYGYTF
TRBV24-1	TRBJ1-1	-	few	TGTGCCACCAGTGCGGGGGGCATGAACACTGAAGCTTTCTTT	CATSAGGMNTEAFF
TRBV4-1	TRBJ2-7	TRBD2	once	TGCGCCAGCAGCCAAGAAGGAGGAGGACTAGCGGTAAGCTCCTACGAGCAGTACTTC	CASSQEGGGLAVSSYEQYF
TRBV2	TRBJ1-2	TRBD1	few	TGTGCCAGCAGTCGGCGACAGGGATCCGCCTTC	CASSRRQGSAF
TRBV10-3	TRBJ1-6	-	once	TGTGCCATCAGTGAGGAGGACATCCCCAATTCACCCCTCCACTTT	CAISEEDIPNSPLHF
TRBV14	TRBJ2-1	-	-	TGTGCCAGCAGCCAGCTCGGGAGCTCCTACAATGAGCAGTTCTTC	CASSQLGSSYNEQFF
TRBV5-1	TRBJ2-5	TRBD2	few	TGCGCCAGCAGCTTGGACGGACTAGCGCAGACCCAGTACTTC	CASSLDGLAQTQYF
TRBV6-5	TRBJ2-1	TRBD1	-	TGTGCCAGCAGCCCACAGGGGGCAGCTTACAATGAGCAGTTCTTC	CASSPQGAAYNEQFF
TRBV4-2	TRBJ1-2	-	-	TGTGCCAGCAGCCAGCTAGGCAGCGGGAATGTGAATGGCTACACCTTC	CASSQLGSGNVNGYTF
TRBV6-1	TRBJ1-1	-	-	TGTGCCAGCAGTGAAGGCCCCGGGGTCACTGAAGCTTTCTTT	CASSEGPGVTEAFF
TRBV29-1	TRBJ2-5	-	-	TGCAGCGTTGAAGCCGGGGTGGGCACCCAGTACTTC	CSVEAGVGTQYF
TRBV25-1	TRBJ2-1	TRBD2	once	TGTGCCAGCAGTCCCCCCGGGACTAGCGGTTACAATGAGCAGTTCTTC	CASSPPGTSGYNEQFF
TRBV18	TRBJ2-1	TRBD2	-	TGTGCCAGCTCTTCAGGGCTAGCGGGCTCTTACAATGAGCAGTTCTTC	CASSSGLAGSYNEQFF
TRBV25-1	TRBJ1-1	-	-	TGTGCCAGCAGTCAAGGACTGGGATCAGGCACTGAAGCTTTCTTT	CASSQGLGSGTEAFF
TRBV15	TRBJ1-6	TRBD1	-	TGTGCCACCAGCACGGACAGGGAAGGTTCACCCCTCCACTTT	CATSTDREGSPLHF
TRBV5-1	TRBJ1-3	-	-	TGCGCCAGCAGTCGGGACACCTCTGGAAACACCATATATTTT	CASSRDTSGNTIYF
TRBV18	TRBJ2-2	-	-	TGTGCCAGCTCACCACGGGACTCCCCGGCCGGGGAGCTGTTTTTT	CASSPRDSPAGELFF
TRBV5-1	TRBJ2-3	-	-	TGCGCCAGCAGCTCCAGGGGAGTCGGCACAGATACGCAGTATTTT	CASSSRGVGTDTQYF
TRBV9	TRBJ2-5	-	-	TGTGCCAGCAGCGCGACAGCGTACCAAGAGACCCAGTACTTC	CASSATAYQETQYF
TRBV10-3	TRBJ1-1	-	-	TGTGCCATCACCGGACAGTTGAACACTGAAGCTTTCTTT	CAITGQLNTEAFF
TRBV30	TRBJ1-4	-	-	TGTGCCTGGAGTGTGGGCACCAGAAATGAAAAACTGTTTTTT	CAWSVGTRNEKLFF
TRBV28	TRBJ1-1	-	once	TGTGCCAGCAGTTCTTCCCGGGGGGGCACTGAAGCTTTCTTT	CASSSSRGGTEAFF
TRBV19	TRBJ2-1	TRBD2	-	TGTGCCAGTAGTACCGCACAAGGGCGGGAGGGGACCTACAATGAGCAGTTCTTC	CASSTAQGREGTYNEQFF
TRBV4-2	TRBJ2-3	-	-	TGTGCCAGCAGACCCGTCGGGAGTGCAACAGATACGCAGTATTTT	CASRPVGSATDTQYF